This record looks at one T cell receptor (beta chain) sequence and its context. Its antigen remains unidentified. The data derive from a study of cytomegalovirus exposure and HLA in healthy donors. The PCR employed 60 Vbeta primers together with 13 Jbeta primers. TCRdb's copy holds only in-frame clones and misses some; the assay was immunoSEQ multiplex PCR. The profile covers about 130,000 clones, with around 83% appearing a single time and roughly 2.7% taken by the ten largest. Notes on the study in general: The authors later found TCR association rates varying by HLA locus, with DRB1 most and HLA-C fewest. The likely origin of a cluster of highly shared sequence variants was a sequencing artifact.

The CDR3 is 11 amino acids. V lost 11 bases, J lost 1 base, and 9 bases lay in between. CDR1 is LNHDA and CDR2 is SQIVND in the germline V gene (reference sequence). What was sequenced was PBMCs. The sequence was obtained from a man in his forties or fifties in good health and CMV-seronegative. The chain recombines TRBV19 with TRBJ2-7, with no clear D. The CDR3 DNA reads TGTGCCGGAGCCGTTTCCTACGAGCAGTACTTC. Residues: CAGAVSYEQYF.